The clone carrying this T cell receptor beta chain is classed as medium-sized. These data belong to a study of read filtering for tumor transcriptome and immune sequencing. Study summary: Per sample, TCR-region reads ranged about 3.5 to 11 million by IR-seq, roughly 85 to 1,300 by RNA-seq.

From 350 to 500 ng of RNA, a library with molecular barcoded alpha/delta and beta/gamma adaptors was made. TCRdb re-analysed the reads in MiXCR, keeping a single row per CDR3 protein. The sample holds 15,000 to 20,000 distinct CDR3 sequences, approximately 20% seen once. V lost 1 base, J lost 3 bases, and 2 bases stayed unmatched. There are 16 residues in the CDR3. CDR1 KGHDR and CDR2 SFDVKD come from the germline V gene. The chain couples TRBV24-1 to TRBJ2-6, with 7 bases matching TRBD1. The clonotype originates from a donor aged 40 or older with multiple myeloma. Sequences were obtained from a population of CD138-negative cells sorted from bone marrow. The CDR3 sequence: CATSDFDRDGANVLTF. The CDR3 DNA follows: TGTGCCACCAGTGATTTCGACAGGGATGGGGCCAACGTCCTGACTTTC.